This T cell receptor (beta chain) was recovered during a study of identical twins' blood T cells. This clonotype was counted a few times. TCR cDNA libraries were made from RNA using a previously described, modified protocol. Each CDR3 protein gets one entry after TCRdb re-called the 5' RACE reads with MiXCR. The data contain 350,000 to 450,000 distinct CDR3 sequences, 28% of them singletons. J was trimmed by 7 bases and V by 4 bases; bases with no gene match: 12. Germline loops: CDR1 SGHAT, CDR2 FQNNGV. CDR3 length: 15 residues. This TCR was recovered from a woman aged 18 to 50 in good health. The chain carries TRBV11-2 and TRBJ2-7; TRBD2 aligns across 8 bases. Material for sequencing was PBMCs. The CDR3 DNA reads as TGTGCCAGCAGCTCTCAAGCGGGAGCTCTAGGGGAGCAGTACTTC. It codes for CASSSQAGALGEQYF.